One and the same sample provided the 3 T cell receptor beta chains below, sequenced in a study of cytomegalovirus exposure and HLA in healthy donors. In the PCR, 60 Vbeta and 13 Jbeta primers were used. The table came from immunoSEQ multiplex PCR; TCRdb's copy has only in-frame clones and leaves some out. The data contain around 86,000 clones, 60% to 80% of them singletons. What was sequenced was PBMCs. The source of these receptors is a female donor in good health and CMV-seronegative.

The rearrangement links TRBV28 to TRBJ1-1; D ambiguous. The germline CDR1 and CDR2 sequences are MDHEN and SYDVKM. CDR3 length: 15 amino acids. The V gene lost 6 bases and the J gene lost 1 base, with 15 bases spanning the gap. The CDR3 loop is CASSPVEVTNTEAFF. In nucleotides, the CDR3 is TGTGCCAGCAGCCCGGTGGAGGTTACGAACACTGAAGCTTTCTTT.

This sequence joins TRBV28 and TRBJ2-7; D may be TRBD2 (5 bases). The CDR3 has 14 residues. Germline V gene sequence: CDR1 MDHEN, CDR2 SYDVKM. V lost 4 bases to trimming and J lost 8 bases, with 18 bases between them. The CDR3 region is CASSYPGLGSQQYF. CDR3 in DNA: TGTGCCAGCAGTTACCCCGGACTTGGGTCCCAGCAGTACTTC.

The chain recombines TRBV15 with TRBJ1-2; TRBD1 matches 8 bases. With V trimmed by 0 bases and J by 7 bases, 16 bases remained unmatched. The CDR3 has 18 residues. Germline CDR1 and CDR2: LNHNV and YYDKDF (reference sequence). The CDR3 spells CATSRDEGARTGWSGYTF. Written as DNA, the CDR3 is TGTGCCACCAGCAGAGATGAGGGGGCGCGGACAGGGTGGAGTGGCTACACCTTC.